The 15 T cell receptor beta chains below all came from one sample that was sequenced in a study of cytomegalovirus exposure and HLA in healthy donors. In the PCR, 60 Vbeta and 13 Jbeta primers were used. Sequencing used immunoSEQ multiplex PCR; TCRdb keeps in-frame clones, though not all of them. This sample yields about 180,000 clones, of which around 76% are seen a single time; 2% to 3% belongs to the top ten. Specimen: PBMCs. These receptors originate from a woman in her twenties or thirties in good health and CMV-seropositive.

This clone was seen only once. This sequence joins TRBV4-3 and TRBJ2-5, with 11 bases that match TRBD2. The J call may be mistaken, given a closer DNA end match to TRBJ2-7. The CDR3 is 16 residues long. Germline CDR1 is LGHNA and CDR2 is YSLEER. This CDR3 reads CASSQGITSGGDEQYF. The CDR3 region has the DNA TGCGCCAGCAGCCAAGGCATCACTAGCGGGGGCGACGAGCAGTACTTC.

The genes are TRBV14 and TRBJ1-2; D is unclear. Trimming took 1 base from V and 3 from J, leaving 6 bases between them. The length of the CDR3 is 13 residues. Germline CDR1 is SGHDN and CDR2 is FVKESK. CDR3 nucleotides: TGTGCCAGCAGCCAAGGGCGGCACTATGGCTACACCTTC. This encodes CASSQGRHYGYTF.

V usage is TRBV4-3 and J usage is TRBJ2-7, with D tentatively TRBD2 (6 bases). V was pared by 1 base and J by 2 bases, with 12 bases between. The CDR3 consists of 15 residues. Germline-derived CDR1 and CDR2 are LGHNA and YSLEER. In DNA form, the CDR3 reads TGCGCCAGCAGCCAAGGTCGGGGGTCCACCTACGAGCAGTACTTC. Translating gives CASSQGRGSTYEQYF.

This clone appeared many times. CDR3 nucleotides: TGTGCCAGCAGCTTAGACAGGGATTCTTACAATCAGCCCCAGCATTTT. It yields the protein CASSLDRDSYNQPQHF. This chain links TRBV7-2 with TRBJ1-5; a weak D match, TRBD1 (6 bases). The CDR3 covers 16 residues. Between the trimmed V and J ends, which lost 1 base and 3 bases, there was a span of 13 bases. The germline CDR1 and CDR2 sequences are SGHTA and FQGNSA.

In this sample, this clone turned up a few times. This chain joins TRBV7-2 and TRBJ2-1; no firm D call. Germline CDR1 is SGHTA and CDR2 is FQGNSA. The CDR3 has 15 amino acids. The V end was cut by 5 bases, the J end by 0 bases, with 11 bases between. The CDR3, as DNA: TGTGCCAGCAGCCCCCCCCCGGGCTCCTACAATGAGCAGTTCTTC. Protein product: CASSPPPGSYNEQFF.

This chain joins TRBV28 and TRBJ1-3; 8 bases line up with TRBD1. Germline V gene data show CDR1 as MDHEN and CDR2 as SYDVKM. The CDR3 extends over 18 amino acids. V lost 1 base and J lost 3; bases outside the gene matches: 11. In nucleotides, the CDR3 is TGTGCCAGCAGTTTATTGGACAGGGTGTTGGCTCGTGGAAACACCATATATTTT. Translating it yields CASSLLDRVLARGNTIYF.

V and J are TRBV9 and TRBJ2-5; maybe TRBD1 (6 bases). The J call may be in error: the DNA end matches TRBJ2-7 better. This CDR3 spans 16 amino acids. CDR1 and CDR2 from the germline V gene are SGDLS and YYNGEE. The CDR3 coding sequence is TGTGCCAGCAGCGTAGGCAGCGGACAGCCCTCCTACGAGCAGTACTTC. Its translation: CASSVGSGQPSYEQYF.

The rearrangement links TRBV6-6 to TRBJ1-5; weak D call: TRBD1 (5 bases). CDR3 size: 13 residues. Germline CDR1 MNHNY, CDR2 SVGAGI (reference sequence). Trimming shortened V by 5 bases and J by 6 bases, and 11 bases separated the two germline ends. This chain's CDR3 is CASSPRGVQPQHF. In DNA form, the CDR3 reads TGTGCCAGCAGTCCCCGGGGGGTTCAGCCCCAGCATTTT.

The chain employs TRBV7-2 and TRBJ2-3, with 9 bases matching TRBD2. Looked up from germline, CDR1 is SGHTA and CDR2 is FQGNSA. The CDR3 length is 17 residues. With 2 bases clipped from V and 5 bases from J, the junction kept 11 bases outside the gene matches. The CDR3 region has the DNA TGTGCCAGCAGCTTACTTAGCGGGGGCGGAAGAGGAGATACGCAGTATTTT. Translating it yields CASSLLSGGGRGDTQYF.

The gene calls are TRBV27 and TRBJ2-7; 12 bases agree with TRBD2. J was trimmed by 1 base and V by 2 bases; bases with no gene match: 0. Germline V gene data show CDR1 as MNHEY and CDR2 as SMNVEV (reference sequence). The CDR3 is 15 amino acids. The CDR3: CASSLTSGGSYEQYF. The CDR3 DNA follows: TGTGCCAGCAGTTTAACTAGCGGGGGGTCCTACGAGCAGTACTTC.

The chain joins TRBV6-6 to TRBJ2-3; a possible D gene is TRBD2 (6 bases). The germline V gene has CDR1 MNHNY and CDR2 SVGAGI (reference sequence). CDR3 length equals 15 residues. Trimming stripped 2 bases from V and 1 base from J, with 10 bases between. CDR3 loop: CASSYDERGTDTQYF. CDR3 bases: TGTGCCAGCAGTTACGACGAGCGGGGCACAGATACGCAGTATTTT.

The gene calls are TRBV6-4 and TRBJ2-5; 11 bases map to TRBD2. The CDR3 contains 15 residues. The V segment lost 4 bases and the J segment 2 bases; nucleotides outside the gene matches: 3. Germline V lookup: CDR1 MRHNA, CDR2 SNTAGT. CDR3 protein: CASSVLAGAQETQYF. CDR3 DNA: TGTGCCAGCAGTGTACTAGCGGGGGCTCAAGAGACCCAGTACTTC.

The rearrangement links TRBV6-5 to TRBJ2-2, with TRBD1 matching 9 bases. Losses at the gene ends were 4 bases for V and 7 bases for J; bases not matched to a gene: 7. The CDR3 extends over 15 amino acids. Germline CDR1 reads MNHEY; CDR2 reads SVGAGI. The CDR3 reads CASSFQQGAGGELFF. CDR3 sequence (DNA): TGTGCCAGCAGTTTCCAACAGGGGGCGGGCGGGGAGCTGTTTTTT.

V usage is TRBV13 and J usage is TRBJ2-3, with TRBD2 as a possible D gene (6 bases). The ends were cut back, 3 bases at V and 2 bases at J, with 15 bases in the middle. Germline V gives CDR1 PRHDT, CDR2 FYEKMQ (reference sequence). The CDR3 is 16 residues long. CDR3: CASSFFAGLSTDTQYF. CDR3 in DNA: TGTGCCAGCAGCTTTTTTGCGGGGCTATCCACAGATACGCAGTATTTT.

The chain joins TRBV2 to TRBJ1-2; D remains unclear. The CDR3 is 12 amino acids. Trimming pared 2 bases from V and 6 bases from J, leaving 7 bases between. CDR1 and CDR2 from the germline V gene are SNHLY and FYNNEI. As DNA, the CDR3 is TGTGCCAGCAGTGAACAGATCCATGGCTACACCTTC. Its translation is CASSEQIHGYTF.